This T cell receptor (beta chain) was sequenced in a study of blood T cell repertoires in COVID-19. Across the study: Spain, Italy and the United States supplied samples that represented acute and convalescent COVID-19. Nucleic acid was either cDNA or gDNA, and it came from T cells, B-cell-depleted T cells, or PBMCs.

Original handling: Amplified reference gene primers provided the basis for estimating nucleated cell counts. The method was immunoSEQ multiplex PCR; TCRdb's version includes in-frame clones alone and lacks a portion of them. Clone size and V and J calls were adopted from that table, with D and trimming inferred from the DNA. The data contain about 81,000 clones, 86% of them singletons. The receptor comes from a human donor in a cohort sampled during active COVID-19. Sequencing was done on a sample of peripheral blood.

CDR3: CASSPRGPLDGYTF. CDR3 coding DNA: TGTGCCAGCTCACCACGGGGGCCCCTTGACGGCTACACCTTC. The genes are TRBV18 and TRBJ1-2; D perhaps matches TRBD1 (6 bases). Trimming removed 1 base at V and 8 bases at J, with 14 bases between. The CDR3 is 14 residues long. Germline V gene sequence: CDR1 KGHSH, CDR2 LQKENI.